Shown below are 9 T cell receptor beta chains from a single sample sequenced in a study of T cells after yellow fever vaccination. TCRdb re-derived calls from the 5' RACE reads in MiXCR, one entry per CDR3 protein. The table includes about 630,000 distinct CDR3 sequences, roughly an eighth detected once. The sequences come from PBMCs, collected on the day of the yellow fever booster vaccination. All receptors derive from a man aged 25-40 years who received the YFV17D yellow fever vaccine.

V is TRBV6-5 and J is TRBJ2-7; no firm D call. CDR1 MNHEY and CDR2 SVGAGI come from the germline V gene. Trimming left V 0 bases short and J 5 bases short, with 11 bases between. This CDR3 spans 14 amino acids. The CDR3 loop reads CASSYSIRGHEQYF. For the CDR3, the DNA is TGTGCCAGCAGTTACTCGATCCGAGGCCACGAGCAGTACTTC.

In its sample, this clonotype was seen many times. The chain combines TRBV7-2 with TRBJ1-2; D gene ambiguous. The CDR3 has 16 amino acids. V gave up 5 bases and J gave up 5 bases, with 21 bases separating them. CDR1 is SGHTA and CDR2 is FQGNSA in the germline V gene. CDR3 sequence reads: CASSPLGGERAYGYTF. Here the CDR3 DNA reads TGTGCCAGCAGCCCCTTAGGTGGGGAAAGGGCTTATGGCTACACCTTC.

This rearrangement joins TRBV5-6 to TRBJ2-2; TRBD2 matches 9 bases. CDR1 and CDR2 from the germline V gene are SGHDT and YYEEEE. V lost 2 bases and J lost 0; bases outside the gene matches: 8. The CDR3 contains 18 residues. For the CDR3, the DNA is TGTGCCAGCAGCTTACTAGCGGGCCAGGCTGCGAACACCGGGGAGCTGTTTTTT. Protein: CASSLLAGQAANTGELFF.

The table lists this clonotype with a few counts. V is TRBV15 and J is TRBJ2-1; the match to TRBD2 covers 8 bases. V trimming: 3 bases; J trimming: 6 bases; junction bases outside the gene matches: 1. This CDR3 is built from 13 residues. The V gene's germline CDR1 is LNHNV and CDR2 YYDKDF (reference sequence). For the CDR3, the DNA is TGTGCCACCAGCAGCGGGAGGGCCAATGAGCAGTTCTTC. It specifies CATSSGRANEQFF.

The chain couples TRBV18 to TRBJ1-1; 7 positions agree with TRBD1. The V gene's germline CDR1 is KGHSH and CDR2 LQKENI. The CDR3 runs 14 residues. J gave up 2 bases and V 6 bases, and 6 bases lay outside the gene matches. In DNA form, the CDR3 reads TGTGCCAGCTCGAGAGGGGGCTACAACACTGAAGCTTTCTTT. Its translation is CASSRGGYNTEAFF.

This clonotype was seen only a few times. The chain joins TRBV10-3 to TRBJ2-6; D is unresolved. The length of the CDR3 is 12 residues. V lost 6 bases, J lost 0 bases, and 0 bases lay in between. Germline values: CDR1 ENHRY, CDR2 SYGVKD. The CDR3 DNA follows: TGTGCCATCAGCTCTGGGGCCAACGTCCTGACTTTC. Encoded protein: CAISSGANVLTF.

This clonotype was recorded a few times. The V and J genes are TRBV24-1 and TRBJ2-4; D is possibly TRBD2 (5 bases). The CDR3 loop spans 15 amino acids. V was clipped by 9 bases and J by 0 bases, with 14 bases between them. Germline values: CDR1 KGHDR, CDR2 SFDVKD. The CDR3 DNA reads as TGTGCCACCGAGGGCTCAGCAGGAGCCAAAAACATTCAGTACTTC. Its protein product is CATEGSAGAKNIQYF.

This rearrangement joins TRBV5-6 to TRBJ2-7; TRBD1 aligns across 10 bases. V shed 0 bases and J 1 base; nucleotides not matched to a gene: 10. The CDR3 length is 18 residues. Looked up from germline, CDR1 is SGHDT and CDR2 is YYEEEE. CDR3 in amino acids: CASSLEWSGTGVSYEQYF. The CDR3 DNA reads as TGTGCCAGCAGCTTGGAGTGGTCGGGGACAGGGGTATCCTACGAGCAGTACTTC.

The rearrangement uses TRBV20-1 and TRBJ1-1; TRBD1 might be the D (6 bases). CDR3 length equals 13 residues. V lost 5 bases, J lost 5 bases, and 15 bases lay in between. Germline V CDR1 and CDR2: DFQATT, SNEGSKA (reference sequence). This CDR3 reads CSARNRESTEAFF. CDR3 bases: TGCAGTGCTCGTAACAGGGAATCGACTGAAGCTTTCTTT.